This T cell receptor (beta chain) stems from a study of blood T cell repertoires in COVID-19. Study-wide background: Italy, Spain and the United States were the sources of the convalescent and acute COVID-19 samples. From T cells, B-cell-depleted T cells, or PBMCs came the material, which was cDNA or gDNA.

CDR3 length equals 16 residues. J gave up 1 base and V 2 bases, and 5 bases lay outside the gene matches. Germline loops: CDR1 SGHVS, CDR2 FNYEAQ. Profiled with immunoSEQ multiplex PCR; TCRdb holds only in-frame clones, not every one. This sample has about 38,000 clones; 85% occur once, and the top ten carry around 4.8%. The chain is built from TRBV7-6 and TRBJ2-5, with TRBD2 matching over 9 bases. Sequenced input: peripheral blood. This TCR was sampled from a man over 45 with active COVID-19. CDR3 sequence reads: CASSLFASGVQETQYF. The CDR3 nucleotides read TGTGCCAGCAGCTTATTCGCTAGCGGGGTCCAAGAGACCCAGTACTTC.